This record concerns one T cell receptor (beta chain) sequence. Its antigen is not identified. With 2 bases clipped from V and 3 bases from J, the junction kept 4 bases outside the gene matches. The CDR3 is made up of 15 amino acids. Germline V lookup: CDR1 SGHTA, CDR2 FQGNSA. The data were obtained in a study of monozygotic twins with cystic fibrosis. Study-wide results and caveats: Age, concordance and disease severity did not associate with shared CDR3 numbers. V usage most resembled the co-twin in 13 of 16 pairs. The repertoire was suggested to be naive-dominated, clonality median roughly 0.0093. Monozygotic CF twins shared more identical nucleotide clonotypes than unrelated patients.

Sequencing used immunoSEQ multiplex PCR; TCRdb keeps in-frame clones, though not all of them. The table includes around 30,000 clones, 80% to 95% detected once. The sequenced sample was blood. The chain recombines TRBV7-2 with TRBJ1-5; the match to TRBD1 covers 7 bases. The origin of this receptor is a girl aged 2 to 10 with cystic fibrosis. CDR3 bases: TGTGCCAGCAGCTTAAGGGACAGCTTCAATCAGCCCCAGCATTTT. Translation: CASSLRDSFNQPQHF.